The sequence of this T cell receptor (beta chain) was determined in a study of spatial heterogeneity in lung cancer. This clonotype is medium-sized (0.01 to 0.1%) within its sample. Antigen: not known. Time point reported: sample taken at primary tumor resection. Study findings and constraints: Tumor mutation count correlated with how many alpha and beta TCRs expanded intratumorally.

V gave up 3 bases and J gave up 7 bases, with 7 bases separating them. Germline V lookup: CDR1 DFQATT, CDR2 SNEGSKA (reference sequence). There are 12 residues in the CDR3. TCRdb processed the 5' RACE reads anew with MiXCR; each CDR3 protein has one entry. The sample has about 27,000 distinct CDR3 sequences, around 7.4% seen once. Sequenced here: lung tumor tissue, sampled at surgery. The TCR was taken from a male donor with early-stage non-small cell lung cancer. The gene calls are TRBV20-1 and TRBJ1-6, with D tentatively TRBD1 (6 bases). The CDR3 sequence: CSARTGNSPLHF. CDR3 sequence (DNA): TGCAGTGCTAGGACAGGCAATTCACCCCTCCACTTT.